These T cell receptor beta chains were read from a single sample in a study of persistence of HIV-infected CD4 T cells. The protocol was immunoSEQ multiplex PCR, while the TCRdb copy is restricted to in-frame clones and leaves out a portion. The sample includes around 40,000 clones, about 87% of them seen just once. Their antigen targets remain unknown. Sequenced here: CD4+ T cells sorted from PBMCs after approximately 18-hour stimulation, sampled from a patient who received antiretroviral therapy. Receptor source: an adult woman with HIV who was CMV-seropositive. The CDR3 runs from the conserved cysteine through the conserved F or W. The D gene is left open where the match is weak.

J gene: TRBJ1-2
V gene: TRBV5-6
D gene: .
CDR3 protein: CASSLASGTGGGYTF
CDR3 DNA: TGTGCCAGCAGCTTGGCCTCCGGGACGGGCGGGGGCTACACCTTC

J gene: TRBJ2-3
V gene: TRBV14
D gene: .
CDR3 protein: CASSQGASVASDTQYF
CDR3 DNA: TGTGCCAGCAGCCAAGGGGCTAGCGTCGCTTCAGATACGCAGTATTTT

J gene: TRBJ1-1
V gene: TRBV5-1
D gene: .
CDR3 protein: CASSWNGQTPAEAFF
CDR3 DNA: TGCGCCAGCAGCTGGAACGGACAGACTCCAGCTGAAGCTTTCTTT

J gene: TRBJ1-2
V gene: TRBV29-1
D gene: .
CDR3 protein: CSVGLFGRDYGYTF
CDR3 DNA: TGCAGCGTTGGACTTTTCGGCAGGGATTATGGCTACACCTTC

J gene: TRBJ2-7
V gene: TRBV5-5
D gene: .
CDR3 protein: CASSLGQFLVYEQYF
CDR3 DNA: TGTGCCAGCAGCTTGGGACAGTTCCTCGTCTACGAGCAGTACTTC

J gene: TRBJ1-1
V gene: TRBV19
D gene: .
CDR3 protein: CASSIEAPARSTEAFF
CDR3 DNA: TGTGCCAGTAGTATAGAGGCCCCCGCGAGGAGCACTGAAGCTTTCTTT

J gene: TRBJ1-2
V gene: TRBV28
D gene: .
CDR3 protein: CASSPHTGGGYGYTF
CDR3 DNA: TGTGCCAGCAGTCCCCACACGGGGGGCGGATATGGCTACACCTTC

J gene: TRBJ1-1
V gene: TRBV6-1
D gene: .
CDR3 protein: CASSETGNTEAFF
CDR3 DNA: TGTGCCAGCAGTGAAACAGGGAACACTGAAGCTTTCTTT

J gene: TRBJ1-4
V gene: TRBV5-1
D gene: TRBD1
CDR3 protein: CASSMDRGYEKLFF
CDR3 DNA: TGCGCCAGCAGCATGGACAGGGGATATGAAAAACTGTTTTTT

J gene: TRBJ1-1
V gene: TRBV5-1
D gene: .
CDR3 protein: CASSLRVENTEAFF
CDR3 DNA: TGCGCCAGCAGCTTGAGGGTTGAGAACACTGAAGCTTTCTTT